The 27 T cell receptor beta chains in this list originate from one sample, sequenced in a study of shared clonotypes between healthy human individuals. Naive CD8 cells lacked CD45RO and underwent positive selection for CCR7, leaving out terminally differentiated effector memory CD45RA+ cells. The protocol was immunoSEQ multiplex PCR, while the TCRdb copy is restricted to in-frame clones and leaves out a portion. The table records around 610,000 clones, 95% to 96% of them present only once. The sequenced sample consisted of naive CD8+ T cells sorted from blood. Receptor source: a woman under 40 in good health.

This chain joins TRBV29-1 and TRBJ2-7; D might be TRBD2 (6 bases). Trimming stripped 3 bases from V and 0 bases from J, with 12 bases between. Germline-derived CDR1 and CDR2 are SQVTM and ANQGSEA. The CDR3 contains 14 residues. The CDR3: CSVEGGMSSYEQYF. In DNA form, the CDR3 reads TGCAGCGTTGAGGGCGGGATGAGCTCCTACGAGCAGTACTTC.

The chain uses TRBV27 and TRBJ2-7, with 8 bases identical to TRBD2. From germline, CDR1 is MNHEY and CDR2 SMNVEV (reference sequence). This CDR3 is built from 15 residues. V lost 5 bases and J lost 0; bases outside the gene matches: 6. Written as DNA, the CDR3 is TGTGCCAGCAGTGGGATAGCGGGAAACTCCTACGAGCAGTACTTC. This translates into CASSGIAGNSYEQYF.

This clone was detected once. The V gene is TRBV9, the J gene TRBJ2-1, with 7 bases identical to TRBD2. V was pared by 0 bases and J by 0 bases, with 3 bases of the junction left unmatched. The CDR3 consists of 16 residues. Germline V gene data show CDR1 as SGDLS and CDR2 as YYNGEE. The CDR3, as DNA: TGTGCCAGCAGCGTAGGAAGCGGGATCTCCTACAATGAGCAGTTCTTC. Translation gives CASSVGSGISYNEQFF.

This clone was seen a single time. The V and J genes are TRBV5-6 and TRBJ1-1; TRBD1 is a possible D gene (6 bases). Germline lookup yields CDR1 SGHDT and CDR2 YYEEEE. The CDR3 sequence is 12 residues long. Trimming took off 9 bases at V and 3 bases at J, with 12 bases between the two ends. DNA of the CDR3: TGTGCCACCACAGGGATGGACACTGAAGCTTTCTTT. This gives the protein CATTGMDTEAFF.

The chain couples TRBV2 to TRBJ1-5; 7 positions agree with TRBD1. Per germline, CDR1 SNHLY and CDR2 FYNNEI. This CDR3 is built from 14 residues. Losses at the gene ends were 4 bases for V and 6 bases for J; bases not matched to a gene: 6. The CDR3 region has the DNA TGTGCCAGCAGTGGCCTTGACAGGGCTCAGCCCCAGCATTTT. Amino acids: CASSGLDRAQPQHF. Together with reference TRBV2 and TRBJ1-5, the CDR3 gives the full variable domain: EPEVTQTPSHQVTQMGQEVILRCVPISNHLYFYWYRQILGQKVEFLVSFYNNEISEKSEIFDDQFSVERPDGSNFTLKIRSTKLEDSAMYFCASSGLDRAQPQHFGDGTRLSIL.

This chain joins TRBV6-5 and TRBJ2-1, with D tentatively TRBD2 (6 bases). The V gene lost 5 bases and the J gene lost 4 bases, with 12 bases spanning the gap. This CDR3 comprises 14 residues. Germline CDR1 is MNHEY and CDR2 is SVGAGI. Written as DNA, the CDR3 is TGTGCCAGCAGTCGGGACTGGACTTACAATGAGCAGTTCTTC. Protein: CASSRDWTYNEQFF.

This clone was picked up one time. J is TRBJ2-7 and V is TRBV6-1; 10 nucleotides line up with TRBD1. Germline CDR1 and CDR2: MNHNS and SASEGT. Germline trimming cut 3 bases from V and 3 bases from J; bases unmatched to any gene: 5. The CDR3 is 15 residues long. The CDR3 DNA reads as TGTGCCAGCAGTGAGGGGACAGGGGTTTTCTACGAGCAGTACTTC. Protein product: CASSEGTGVFYEQYF.

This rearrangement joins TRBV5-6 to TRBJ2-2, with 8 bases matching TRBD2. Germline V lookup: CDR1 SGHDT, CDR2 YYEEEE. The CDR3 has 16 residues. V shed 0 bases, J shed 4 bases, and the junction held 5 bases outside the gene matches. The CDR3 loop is CASSLGLAGPTGELFF. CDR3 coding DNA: TGTGCCAGCAGCTTGGGGCTAGCGGGCCCCACCGGGGAGCTGTTTTTT.

The DNA for the CDR3 is TGCAGTGCAACCTGGGATACGCAGTATTTT. Protein sequence: CSATWDTQYF. This rearrangement joins TRBV20-1 to TRBJ2-3; no clear D gene. The V and J ends lost 6 bases and 6 bases respectively, with 7 bases between them. The CDR3 has 10 amino acids. CDR1 and CDR2 from the germline V gene are DFQATT and SNEGSKA (reference sequence).

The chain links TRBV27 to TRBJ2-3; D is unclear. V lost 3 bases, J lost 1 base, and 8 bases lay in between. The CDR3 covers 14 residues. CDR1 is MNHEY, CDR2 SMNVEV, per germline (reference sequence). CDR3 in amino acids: CASSFGQGTDTQYF. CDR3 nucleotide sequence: TGTGCCAGCAGTTTTGGGCAGGGCACAGATACGCAGTATTTT.

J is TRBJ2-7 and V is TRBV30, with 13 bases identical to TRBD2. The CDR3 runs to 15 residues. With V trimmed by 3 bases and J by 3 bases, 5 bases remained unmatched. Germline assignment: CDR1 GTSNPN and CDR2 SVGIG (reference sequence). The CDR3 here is CAWSEGLAGVYEQYF. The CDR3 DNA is TGTGCCTGGAGCGAAGGACTAGCGGGAGTCTACGAGCAGTACTTC.

The CDR3: CASLLPGPSYEQYF. DNA for the CDR3: TGTGCCAGCCTACTCCCGGGACCGTCCTACGAGCAGTACTTC. The chain is built from TRBV2 and TRBJ2-7, with D perhaps given as TRBD1 or TRBD2 (5 bases each). Trimming took off 8 bases at V and 1 base at J, with 15 bases between the two ends. The germline V gene encodes CDR1 SNHLY and CDR2 FYNNEI. The CDR3 has 14 residues.

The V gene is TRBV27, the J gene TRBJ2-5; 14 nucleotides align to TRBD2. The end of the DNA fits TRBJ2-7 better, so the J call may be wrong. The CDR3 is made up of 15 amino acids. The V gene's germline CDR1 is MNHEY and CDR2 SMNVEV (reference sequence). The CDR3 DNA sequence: TGTGCCAGCAGTCTCGGGACTAGCGGGAGAGGCGAGCAGTACTTC. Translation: CASSLGTSGRGEQYF.

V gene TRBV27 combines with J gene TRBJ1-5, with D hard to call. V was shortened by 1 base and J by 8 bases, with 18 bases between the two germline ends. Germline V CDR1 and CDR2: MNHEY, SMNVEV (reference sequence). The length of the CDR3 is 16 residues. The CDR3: CASSLYFGQPREPQHF. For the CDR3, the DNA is TGTGCCAGCAGTTTATATTTTGGGCAGCCCCGGGAGCCCCAGCATTTT.

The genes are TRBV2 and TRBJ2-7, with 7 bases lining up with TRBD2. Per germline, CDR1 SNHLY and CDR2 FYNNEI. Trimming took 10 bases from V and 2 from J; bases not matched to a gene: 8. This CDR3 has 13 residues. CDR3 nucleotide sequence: TGTGCCACCAGGCGCGGACTAGCCTACGAGCAGTACTTC. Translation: CATRRGLAYEQYF.

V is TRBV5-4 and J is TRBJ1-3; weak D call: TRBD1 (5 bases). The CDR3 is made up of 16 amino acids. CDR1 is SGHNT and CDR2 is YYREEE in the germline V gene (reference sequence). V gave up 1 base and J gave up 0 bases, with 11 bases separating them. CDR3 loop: CASSLQGPFSGNTIYF. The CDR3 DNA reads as TGTGCCAGCAGCTTGCAGGGCCCTTTCTCTGGAAACACCATATATTTT.

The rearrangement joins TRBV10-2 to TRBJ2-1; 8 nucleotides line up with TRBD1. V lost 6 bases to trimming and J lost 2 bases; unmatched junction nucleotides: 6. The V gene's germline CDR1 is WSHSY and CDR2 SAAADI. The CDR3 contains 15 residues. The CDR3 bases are TGCGCCAGCAGAGCCGGGACAGGAGCCTACAATGAGCAGTTCTTC. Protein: CASRAGTGAYNEQFF.

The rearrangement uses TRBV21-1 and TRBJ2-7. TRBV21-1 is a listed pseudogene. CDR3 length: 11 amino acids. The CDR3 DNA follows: TGTGCCAGCTGGGTTTACTACGAGCAGTACTTC. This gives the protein CASWVYYEQYF.

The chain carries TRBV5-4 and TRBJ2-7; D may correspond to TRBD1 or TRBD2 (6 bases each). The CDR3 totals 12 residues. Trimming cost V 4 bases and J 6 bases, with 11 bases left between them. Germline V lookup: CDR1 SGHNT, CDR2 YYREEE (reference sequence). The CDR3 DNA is TGTGCCAGCAGCCGAGGGGGAGGCGAGCAGTACTTC. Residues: CASSRGGGEQYF.

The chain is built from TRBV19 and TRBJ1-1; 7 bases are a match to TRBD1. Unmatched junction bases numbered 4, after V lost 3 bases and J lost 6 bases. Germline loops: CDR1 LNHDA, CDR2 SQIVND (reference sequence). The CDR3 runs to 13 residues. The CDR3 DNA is TGTGCCAGTAGTATCAGGGGGGGCCCTGAAGCTTTCTTT. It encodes CASSIRGGPEAFF.

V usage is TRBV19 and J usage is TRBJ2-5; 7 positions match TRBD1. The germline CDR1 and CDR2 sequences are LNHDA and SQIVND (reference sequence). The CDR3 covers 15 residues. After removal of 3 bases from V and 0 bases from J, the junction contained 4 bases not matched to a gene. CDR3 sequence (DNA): TGTGCCAGTAGTATCTCCAGGGGGTACCAAGAGACCCAGTACTTC. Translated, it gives CASSISRGYQETQYF.

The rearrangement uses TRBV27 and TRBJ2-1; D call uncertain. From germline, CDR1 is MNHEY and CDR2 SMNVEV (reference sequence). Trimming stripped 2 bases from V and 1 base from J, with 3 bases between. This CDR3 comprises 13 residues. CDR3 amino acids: CASSLQSYNEQFF. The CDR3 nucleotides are TGTGCCAGCAGTTTACAATCCTACAATGAGCAGTTCTTC.

CDR3 in DNA: TGTGCCAGCAGCGTTACTAGCGGGAGTGTTGAGCAGTTCTTC. Amino acid sequence: CASSVTSGSVEQFF. The V and J genes are TRBV5-4 and TRBJ2-1, with 11 bases aligning to TRBD2. CDR1 and CDR2 (germline): SGHNT, YYREEE (reference sequence). This CDR3 region has 14 residues. V was pared by 4 bases and J by 9 bases, with 6 bases of the junction left unmatched.

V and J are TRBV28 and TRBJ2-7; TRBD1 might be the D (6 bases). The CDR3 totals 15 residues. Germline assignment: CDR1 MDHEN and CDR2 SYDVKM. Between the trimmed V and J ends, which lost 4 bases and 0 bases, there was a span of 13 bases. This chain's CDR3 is CASSWPGESSYEQYF. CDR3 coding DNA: TGTGCCAGCAGTTGGCCAGGGGAGAGCTCCTACGAGCAGTACTTC. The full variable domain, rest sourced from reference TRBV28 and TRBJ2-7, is DVKVTQSSRYLVKRTGEKVFLECVQDMDHENMFWYRQDPGLGLRLIYFSYDVKMKEKGDIPEGYSVSREKKERFSLILESASTNQTSMYLCASSWPGESSYEQYFGPGTRLTVT.

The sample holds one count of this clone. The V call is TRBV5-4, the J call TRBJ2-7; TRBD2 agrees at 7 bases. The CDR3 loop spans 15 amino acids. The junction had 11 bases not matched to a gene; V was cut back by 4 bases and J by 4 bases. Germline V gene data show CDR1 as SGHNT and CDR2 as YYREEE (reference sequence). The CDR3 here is CASSPPAGELYEQYF. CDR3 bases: TGTGCCAGCAGCCCTCCGGCGGGAGAATTATACGAGCAGTACTTC.

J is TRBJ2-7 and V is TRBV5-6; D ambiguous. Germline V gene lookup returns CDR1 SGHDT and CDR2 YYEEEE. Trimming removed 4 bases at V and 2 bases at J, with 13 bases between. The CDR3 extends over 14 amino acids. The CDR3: CASSPGGVTYEQYF. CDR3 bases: TGTGCCAGCAGCCCCGGTGGCGTTACCTACGAGCAGTACTTC.

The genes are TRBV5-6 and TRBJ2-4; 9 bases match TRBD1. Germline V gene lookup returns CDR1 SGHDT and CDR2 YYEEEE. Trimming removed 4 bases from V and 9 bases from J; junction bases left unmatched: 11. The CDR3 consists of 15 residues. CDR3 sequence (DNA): TGTGCCAGCAGCCCAACCCCGGGACAGGGTATCATTCAGTACTTC. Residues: CASSPTPGQGIIQYF.